Below are 20 T cell receptor beta chains sequenced from a single sample in a study of CD8 T cells in ankylosing spondylitis. TCRdb reanalysed the 5' RACE reads using MiXCR and keeps one entry per CDR3 protein. Of about 190,000 distinct CDR3 sequences listed, 10% to 15% are singletons. Sequenced input: blood, either unsorted or a sorted T cell fraction (not recorded which). These receptors came from a female donor with ankylosing spondylitis or in good health (not recorded which).

The chain employs TRBV20-1 and TRBJ1-2; TRBD1 agrees at 7 bases. This CDR3 is built from 13 residues. V dropped 5 bases and J dropped 3; count of bases not matched to a gene: 6. The germline V gene has CDR1 DFQATT and CDR2 SNEGSKA (reference sequence). The CDR3: CSARQGRDYGYTF. The CDR3 nucleotides are TGCAGTGCTCGACAGGGTCGGGACTATGGCTACACCTTC.

This chain uses TRBV7-2 with TRBJ2-5; D is unclear. This CDR3 contains 13 residues. V was trimmed by 1 base and J by 4 bases, leaving 7 bases between them. Germline V lookup: CDR1 SGHTA, CDR2 FQGNSA. The CDR3 sequence is CASSLGGTETQYF. For the CDR3, the DNA is TGTGCCAGCAGCTTAGGAGGTACAGAGACCCAGTACTTC.

Only a few counts were recorded for this clonotype. The chain recombines TRBV28 with TRBJ2-2; the D gene is possibly TRBD1 (7 bases). The CDR3 has 14 amino acids. V was shortened by 5 bases and J by 3 bases, with 10 bases between the two germline ends. Germline V lookup: CDR1 MDHEN, CDR2 SYDVKM. The DNA of the CDR3 is TGTGCCAGCAGTGCAGGGGGGTACACCGGGGAGCTGTTTTTT. Amino acid sequence: CASSAGGYTGELFF.

A remark on this clonotype: Compared with germline, one end of the junction differs, possibly owing to a read error. This chain joins TRBV3-1 and TRBJ2-7; TRBD1 agrees at 7 bases. Germline lookup yields CDR1 LGHDT and CDR2 YNNKEL (reference sequence). CDR3 length equals 18 residues. CDR3 region: CACSLRLVGQRNSYEQYF. CDR3 DNA: TGTGCCTGCAGCCTTCGTTTAGTGGGACAGCGAAACTCCTACGAGCAGTACTTC.

This clonotype was picked up a small number of times. J is TRBJ2-7 and V is TRBV19; 10 bases match TRBD2. Germline CDR1 reads LNHDA; CDR2 reads SQIVND (reference sequence). V trimming: 1 base; J trimming: 2 bases; junction bases outside the gene matches: 5. The CDR3 totals 16 residues. The CDR3 here is CASSIGLAGVAYEQYF. In nucleotides, the CDR3 is TGTGCCAGTAGTATAGGTCTAGCGGGAGTCGCCTACGAGCAGTACTTC.

This clonotype was recorded at least ten times. This rearrangement joins TRBV27 to TRBJ1-4; a possible D gene is TRBD1 (6 bases). There are 16 residues in the CDR3. With 2 bases removed from V and 4 bases from J, the gap between germline ends came to 14 bases. From germline, CDR1 is MNHEY and CDR2 SMNVEV (reference sequence). The CDR3 DNA reads TGTGCCAGCAGTTTAAGGGGGGGCAGGGTTAATGAAAAACTGTTTTTT. It codes for CASSLRGGRVNEKLFF.

There are many counts of this clonotype. This chain connects TRBV18 to TRBJ2-7, with D possibly TRBD2 on 5 matching bases. Germline CDR1 and CDR2: KGHSH and LQKENI. The CDR3 extends over 13 amino acids. With 0 bases removed from V and 7 bases from J, the gap between germline ends came to 10 bases. The CDR3 nucleotides are TGTGCCAGCTCACCACCAACCCGGGGTGAGCAGTACTTC. The encoded protein is CASSPPTRGEQYF.

This clonotype occurred a few times. The chain is built from TRBV18 and TRBJ2-1, with 8 positions matching TRBD2. Germline CDR1 is KGHSH and CDR2 is LQKENI. The CDR3 extends over 16 amino acids. Trimming cost V 3 bases and J 3 bases; bases outside gene matches: 7. This CDR3 is CASSPGREGLYNEQFF. Here the CDR3 DNA reads TGTGCCAGCTCACCGGGTCGGGAGGGCCTCTACAATGAGCAGTTCTTC.

CDR3 loop: CASSFGGLAGEGSGELFF. DNA for the CDR3: TGTGCCAGCAGCTTCGGGGGACTAGCGGGAGAGGGGTCCGGGGAGCTGTTTTTT. J is TRBJ2-2 and V is TRBV7-3; 14 bases align to TRBD2. Trimming at V came to 3 bases and at J to 6 bases, leaving 9 bases not matched to a gene. The germline V gene has CDR1 SGHTA and CDR2 FQGTGA. This CDR3 comprises 18 residues.

There are many counts of this clonotype. The chain employs TRBV29-1 and TRBJ1-5; D is perhaps TRBD1 (5 bases). Germline CDR1 and CDR2: SQVTM and ANQGSEA. The CDR3 contains 12 residues. The V end lost 6 bases, the J end lost 7 bases, and 13 bases lay between the germline ends. CDR3 loop: CSVGTLGQPQHF. CDR3 DNA: TGCAGCGTCGGGACCTTAGGACAGCCCCAGCATTTT. The full variable domain, completed using reference TRBV29-1 and TRBJ1-5, is SAVISQKPSRDICQRGTSLTIQCQVDSQVTMMFWYRQQPGQSLTLIATANQGSEATYESGFVIDKFPISRPNLTFSTLTVSNMSPEDSSIYLCSVGTLGQPQHFGDGTRLSIL.

The chain links TRBV29-1 to TRBJ2-2; TRBD2 might be the D (5 bases). With 5 bases removed from V and 0 bases from J, the gap between germline ends came to 10 bases. The CDR3 is made up of 14 amino acids. The germline V gene encodes CDR1 SQVTM and CDR2 ANQGSEA. Here the CDR3 reads CSVPGIANTGELFF. The CDR3 bases are TGCAGCGTTCCCGGGATAGCGAACACCGGGGAGCTGTTTTTT.

The table lists this clonotype with many counts. The chain uses TRBV7-2 and TRBJ2-3; TRBD2 aligns across 12 bases. Germline-derived CDR1 and CDR2 are SGHTA and FQGNSA. The CDR3 has 15 amino acids. Trimming cost V 7 bases and J 6 bases; bases outside gene matches: 8. The CDR3 protein is CASILTSGRWDTQYF. CDR3 bases: TGTGCCAGCATCCTTACTAGCGGGAGGTGGGATACGCAGTATTTT.

This clonotype was seen ten or more times. The V and J genes are TRBV15 and TRBJ2-1, with unresolved D. Germline V lookup: CDR1 LNHNV, CDR2 YYDKDF (reference sequence). The CDR3 has 12 residues. V gave up 1 base and J gave up 8 bases, with 6 bases separating them. CDR3 amino acids: CATSRVNHEQFF. Written as DNA, the CDR3 is TGTGCCACCAGCAGAGTAAACCATGAGCAGTTCTTC.

There are many counts of this clonotype. This chain connects TRBV9 to TRBJ2-7; no firm D call. The CDR3 runs to 13 residues. The germline V gene has CDR1 SGDLS and CDR2 YYNGEE. Trimming stripped 2 bases from V and 0 bases from J, with 6 bases between. The CDR3: CASSVGSSYEQYF. CDR3 bases: TGTGCCAGCAGCGTCGGCAGCTCCTACGAGCAGTACTTC.

Only a few counts were recorded for this clonotype. The chain combines TRBV3-1 with TRBJ2-1; D possibly matches TRBD1 or TRBD2 (5 bases each). This CDR3 region has 16 residues. Per the germline V gene, CDR1 is LGHDT and CDR2 is YNNKEL (reference sequence). Trimming took off 0 bases at V and 7 bases at J, with 16 bases between the two ends. CDR3 residues: CASSQEWARGGNEQFF. The CDR3 region has the DNA TGTGCCAGCAGCCAAGAGTGGGCCCGGGGCGGAAATGAGCAGTTCTTC.

This clonotype came up many times. V and J are TRBV5-1 and TRBJ2-2; TRBD1 aligns across 7 bases. Germline V gene lookup returns CDR1 SGHRS and CDR2 YFSETQ. CDR3 size: 14 residues. The junction had 4 bases not matched to a gene; V was cut back by 3 bases and J by 5 bases. CDR3 loop: CASSSGTVTGELFF. The CDR3 nucleotides are TGCGCCAGCAGCTCCGGGACAGTTACCGGGGAGCTGTTTTTT. Based on the CDR3 plus reference TRBV5-1 and TRBJ2-2, the full variable domain is KAGVTQTPRYLIKTRGQQVTLSCSPISGHRSVSWYQQTPGQGLQFLFEYFSETQRNKGNFPGRFSGRQFSNSRSEMNVSTLELGDSALYLCASSSGTVTGELFFGEGSRLTVL.

Ten or more counts support this clonotype. This rearrangement joins TRBV27 to TRBJ2-1; 10 positions match TRBD2. With V trimmed by 4 bases and J by 6 bases, 6 bases remained unmatched. Per germline, CDR1 MNHEY and CDR2 SMNVEV (reference sequence). CDR3 length: 15 amino acids. The CDR3 DNA follows: TGTGCCAGCAGTTCCCCGGGACTAGCGACCAATGAGCAGTTCTTC. This codes for CASSSPGLATNEQFF.

This clonotype was seen ten or more times. The V and J genes are TRBV7-2 and TRBJ1-5; D uncertain. There are 13 residues in the CDR3. Germline V gene sequence: CDR1 SGHTA, CDR2 FQGNSA. Trimming pared 4 bases from V and 5 bases from J, leaving 9 bases between. The CDR3 protein is CASSSRNDQPQHF. CDR3 DNA sequence: TGTGCCAGCAGCTCCCGAAATGATCAGCCCCAGCATTTT. The variable domain in full, with the rest retrieved from reference TRBV7-2 and TRBJ1-5, is GAGVSQSPSNKVTEKGKDVELRCDPISGHTALYWYRQSLGQGLEFLIYFQGNSAPDKSGLPSDRFSAERTGGSVSTLTIQRTQQEDSAVYLCASSSRNDQPQHFGDGTRLSIL.

At least ten counts were recorded for this clonotype. The chain links TRBV20-1 to TRBJ2-7, with a weak D call TRBD1 (5 bases). V gave up 5 bases and J gave up 2 bases, with 13 bases separating them. The CDR3 sequence is 13 residues long. CDR1 and CDR2 from the germline V gene are DFQATT and SNEGSKA (reference sequence). CDR3 bases: TGCAGTGCTTCGTACAGGATAACCTACGAGCAGTACTTC. This codes for CSASYRITYEQYF.

This clonotype occurred many times. The rearrangement joins TRBV23-1 to TRBJ2-2; no definite D call. TRBV23-1 is placed among ORFs of uncertain function. Trimming took 4 bases from V and 7 from J, leaving 10 bases between them. This CDR3 comprises 13 residues. The CDR3 sequence is CASSPLTVGELFF. CDR3 sequence (DNA): TGCGCCAGCAGTCCCCTGACGGTCGGGGAGCTGTTTTTT.